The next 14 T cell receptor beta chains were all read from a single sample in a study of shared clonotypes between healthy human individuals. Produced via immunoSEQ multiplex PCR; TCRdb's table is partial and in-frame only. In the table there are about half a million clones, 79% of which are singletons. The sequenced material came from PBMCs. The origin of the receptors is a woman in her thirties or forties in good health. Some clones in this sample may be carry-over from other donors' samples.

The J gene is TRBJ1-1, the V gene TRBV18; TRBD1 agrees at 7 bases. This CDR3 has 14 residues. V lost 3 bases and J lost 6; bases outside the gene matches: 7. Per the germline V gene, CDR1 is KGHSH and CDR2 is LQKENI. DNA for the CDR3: TGTGCCAGCTCACCGATCAGGGGACAGTCTGAAGCTTTCTTT. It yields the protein CASSPIRGQSEAFF.

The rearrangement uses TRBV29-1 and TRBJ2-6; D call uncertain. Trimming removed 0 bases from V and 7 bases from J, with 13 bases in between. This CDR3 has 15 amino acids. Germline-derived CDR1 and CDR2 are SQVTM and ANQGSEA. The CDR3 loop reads CSVEDRHPDANVLTF. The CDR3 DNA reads TGCAGCGTTGAAGATCGACACCCGGACGCCAACGTCCTGACTTTC.

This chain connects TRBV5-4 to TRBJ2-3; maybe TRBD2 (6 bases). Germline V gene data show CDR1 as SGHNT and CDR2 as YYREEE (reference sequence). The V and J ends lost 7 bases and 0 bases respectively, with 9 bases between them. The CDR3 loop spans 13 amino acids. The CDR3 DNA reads TGTGCCAGCGGGAGGAGTAGCACAGATACGCAGTATTTT. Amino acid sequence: CASGRSSTDTQYF. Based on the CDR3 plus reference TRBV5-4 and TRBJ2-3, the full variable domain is ETGVTQSPTHLIKTRGQQVTLRCSSQSGHNTVSWYQQALGQGPQFIFQYYREEENGRGNFPPRFSGLQFPNYSSELNVNALELDDSALYLCASGRSSTDTQYFGPGTRLTVL.

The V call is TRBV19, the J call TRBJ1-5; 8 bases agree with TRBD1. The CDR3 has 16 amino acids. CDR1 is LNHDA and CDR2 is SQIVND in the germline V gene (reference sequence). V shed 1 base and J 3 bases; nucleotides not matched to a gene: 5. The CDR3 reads CASSIGDRGYNQPQHF. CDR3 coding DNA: TGTGCCAGTAGTATAGGAGACAGGGGATACAATCAGCCCCAGCATTTT.

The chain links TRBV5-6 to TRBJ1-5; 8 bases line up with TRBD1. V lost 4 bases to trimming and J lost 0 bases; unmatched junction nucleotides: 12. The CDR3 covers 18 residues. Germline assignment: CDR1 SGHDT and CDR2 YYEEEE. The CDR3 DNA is TGTGCCAGCAGCCGGGCCGGGACAGGAGGCCTTAGCAATCAGCCCCAGCATTTT. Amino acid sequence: CASSRAGTGGLSNQPQHF.

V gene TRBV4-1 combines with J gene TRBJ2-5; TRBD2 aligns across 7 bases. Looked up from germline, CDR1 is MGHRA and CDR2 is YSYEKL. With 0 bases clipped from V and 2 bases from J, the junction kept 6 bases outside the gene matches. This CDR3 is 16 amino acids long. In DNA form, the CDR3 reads TGCGCCAGCAGCCAAGATCCTAGCGGTATACAAGAGACCCAGTACTTC. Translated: CASSQDPSGIQETQYF.

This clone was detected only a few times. The CDR3 here is CASTPWGGTEAFF. As DNA, the CDR3 is TGTGCCAGCACCCCGTGGGGGGGGACTGAAGCTTTCTTT. J is TRBJ1-1 and V is TRBV7-9; tentative D call: TRBD1 (5 bases). Deletions cut 7 bases from V and 5 bases from J, with 14 bases between. The CDR3 is made up of 13 amino acids. Germline V lookup: CDR1 SEHNR, CDR2 FQNEAQ (reference sequence).

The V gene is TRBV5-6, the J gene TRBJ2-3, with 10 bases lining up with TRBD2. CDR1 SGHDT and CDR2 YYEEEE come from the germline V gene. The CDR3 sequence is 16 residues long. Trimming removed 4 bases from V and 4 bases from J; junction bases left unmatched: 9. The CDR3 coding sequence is TGTGCCAGCAGCCAACCCTTAGCGGGAGGAGCAGATACGCAGTATTTT. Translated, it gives CASSQPLAGGADTQYF.

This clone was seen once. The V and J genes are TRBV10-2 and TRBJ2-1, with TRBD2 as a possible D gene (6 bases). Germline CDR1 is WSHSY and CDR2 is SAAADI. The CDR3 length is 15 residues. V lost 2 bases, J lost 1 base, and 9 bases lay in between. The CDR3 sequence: CASSETGGSYNEQFF. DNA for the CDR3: TGCGCCAGCAGTGAGACCGGGGGATCCTACAATGAGCAGTTCTTC.

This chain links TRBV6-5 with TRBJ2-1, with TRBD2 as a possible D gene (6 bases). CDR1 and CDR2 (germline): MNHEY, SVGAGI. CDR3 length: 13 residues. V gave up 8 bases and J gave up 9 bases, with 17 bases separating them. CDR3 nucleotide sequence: TGTGCCAGCGGGACTGGCTCCCCCGCTGAGCAGTTCTTC. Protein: CASGTGSPAEQFF.

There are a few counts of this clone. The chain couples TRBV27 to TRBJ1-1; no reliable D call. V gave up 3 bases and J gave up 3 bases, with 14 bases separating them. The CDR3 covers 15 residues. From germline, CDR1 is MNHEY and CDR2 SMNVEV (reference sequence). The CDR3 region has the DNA TGTGCCAGCAGTTTGACGGACCCGGGAGACACTGAAGCTTTCTTT. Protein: CASSLTDPGDTEAFF.

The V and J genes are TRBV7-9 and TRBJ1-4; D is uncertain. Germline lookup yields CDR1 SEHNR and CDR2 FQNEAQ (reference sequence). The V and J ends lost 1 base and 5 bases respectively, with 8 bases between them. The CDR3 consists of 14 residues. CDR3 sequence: CASSLVWQNEKLFF. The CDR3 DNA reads TGTGCCAGCAGCTTAGTTTGGCAGAATGAAAAACTGTTTTTT.

The CDR3 loop reads CASSLSSHQGAGANVLTF. The CDR3 bases are TGCGCCAGCAGCCTCAGCAGCCACCAGGGGGCTGGGGCCAACGTCCTGACTTTC. The chain has TRBV4-3 and TRBJ2-6; TRBD1 agrees at 7 bases. This CDR3 contains 18 residues. In germline, CDR1 is LGHNA, CDR2 YSLEER. The ends lost 4 bases at V and 2 bases at J; junction bases unmatched: 11.

DNA of the CDR3: TGTGCCAGCAGTCCTGGGACTAGCGGGAGGGCCCGCACAGATACGCAGTATTTT. This codes for CASSPGTSGRARTDTQYF. The chain has TRBV28 and TRBJ2-3; 16 nucleotides align to TRBD2. Germline V lookup: CDR1 MDHEN, CDR2 SYDVKM. V was clipped by 5 bases and J by 1 base; unmatched bases: 6. CDR3 length: 18 residues.